The present entry profiles one T cell receptor beta chain with its context. Its antigen is unidentified. This record comes from a study of somatic mutations in cytotoxic T cells in rheumatoid arthritis. In the study overall: Several of the V beta antibody-stained T-cell populations were flow-sorted at nearly 100% purity; V beta1+ cells were among them and were sequenced for TCRB. Regarding the study as a whole: Just what the expanded CD8+ clones targeted, in terms of antigens, remained unknown. Of approximately 70 patients, roughly 8 had a largest CD8+ clone that exceeded 20% of CD8+ cells.

Measured with immunoSEQ multiplex PCR; TCRdb has only the in-frame clones, and not every one. This table holds 8,500 to 13,000 clones, roughly 78% found once. V was pared by 2 bases and J by 0 bases, with 7 bases between. This CDR3 region has 14 residues. Germline lookup yields CDR1 LGHNA and CDR2 YSLEER. After CD4+ and CD8+ cells were isolated by positive magnetic bead selection, their purity was checked by flow cytometry. This chain connects TRBV4-3 to TRBJ1-1; D remains ambiguous. Sequencing was carried out using CD8+ T cells sorted from blood. The TCR originated in an adult with rheumatoid arthritis. In nucleotides, the CDR3 is TGCGCCAGCAGCCAAACCACAATGAACACTGAAGCTTTCTTT. Its translation is CASSQTTMNTEAFF.